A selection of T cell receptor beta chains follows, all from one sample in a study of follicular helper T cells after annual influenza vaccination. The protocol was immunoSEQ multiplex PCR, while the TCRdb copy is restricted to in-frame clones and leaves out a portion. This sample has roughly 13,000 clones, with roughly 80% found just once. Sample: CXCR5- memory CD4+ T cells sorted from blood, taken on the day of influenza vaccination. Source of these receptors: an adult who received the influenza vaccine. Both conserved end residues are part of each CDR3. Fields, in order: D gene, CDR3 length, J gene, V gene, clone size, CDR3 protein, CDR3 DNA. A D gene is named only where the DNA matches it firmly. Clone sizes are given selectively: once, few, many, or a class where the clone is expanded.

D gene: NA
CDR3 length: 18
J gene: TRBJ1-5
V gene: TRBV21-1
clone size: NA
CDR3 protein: CASSTGTGDVFSNQPQHF
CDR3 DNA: TGTGCCAGCAGCACCGGGACAGGGGACGTTTTTAGCAATCAGCCCCAGCATTTT

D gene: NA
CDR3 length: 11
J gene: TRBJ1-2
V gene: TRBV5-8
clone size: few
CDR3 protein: CASSLDRTYTF
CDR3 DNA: TGTGCCAGCAGCTTGGACAGGACTTACACCTTC

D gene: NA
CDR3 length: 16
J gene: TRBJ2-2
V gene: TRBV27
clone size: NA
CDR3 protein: CASSPDRTGGTGELFF
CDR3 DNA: TGTGCCAGCAGTCCCGACAGGACTGGGGGAACCGGGGAGCTGTTTTTT

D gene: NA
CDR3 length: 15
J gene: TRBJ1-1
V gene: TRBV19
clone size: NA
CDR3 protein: CASSISGVIATEAFF
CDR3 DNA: TGTGCCAGTAGTATCTCTGGGGTAATTGCCACTGAAGCTTTCTTT

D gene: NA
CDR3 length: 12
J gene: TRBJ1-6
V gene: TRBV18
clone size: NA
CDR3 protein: CASSPPGSPLHF
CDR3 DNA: TGTGCCAGCTCACCCCCAGGCTCACCCCTCCACTTT

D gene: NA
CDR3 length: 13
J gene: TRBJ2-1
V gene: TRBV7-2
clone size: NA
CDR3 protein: CASSLMGINEQFF
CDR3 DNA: TGTGCCAGCAGCTTAATGGGAATCAATGAGCAGTTCTTC

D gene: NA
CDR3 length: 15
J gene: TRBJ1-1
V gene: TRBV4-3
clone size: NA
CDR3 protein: CASSQDWTANTEAFF
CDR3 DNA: TGCGCCAGCAGCCAAGATTGGACGGCGAACACTGAAGCTTTCTTT

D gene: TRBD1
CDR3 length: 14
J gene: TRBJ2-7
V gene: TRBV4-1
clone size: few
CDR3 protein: CASARDRETYEQYF
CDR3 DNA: TGCGCCAGTGCCAGGGACAGGGAAACCTACGAGCAGTACTTC

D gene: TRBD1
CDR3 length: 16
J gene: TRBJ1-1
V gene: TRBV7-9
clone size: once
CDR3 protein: CASSSPGQGRGTEAFF
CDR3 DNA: TGTGCCAGCAGCTCCCCGGGACAGGGGAGGGGGACTGAAGCTTTCTTT

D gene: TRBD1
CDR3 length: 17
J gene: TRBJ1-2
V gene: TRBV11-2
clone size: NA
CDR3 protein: CASSSFSGTGGVYGYTF
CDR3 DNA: TGTGCCAGCAGCTCCTTTTCCGGGACAGGGGGCGTATATGGCTACACCTTC

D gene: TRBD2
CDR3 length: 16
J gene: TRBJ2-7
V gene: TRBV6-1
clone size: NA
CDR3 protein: CASSEMLSSGFYEQYF
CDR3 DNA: TGTGCCAGCAGTGAGATGTTGTCTAGCGGGTTCTACGAGCAGTACTTC

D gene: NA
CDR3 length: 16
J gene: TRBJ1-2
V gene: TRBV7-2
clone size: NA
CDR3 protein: CASSGNLGAPGSGYTF
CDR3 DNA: TGTGCCAGCAGCGGAAACCTCGGGGCCCCGGGAAGTGGCTACACCTTC

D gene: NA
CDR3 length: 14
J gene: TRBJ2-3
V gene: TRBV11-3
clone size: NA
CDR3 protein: CASSIRRSTDTQYF
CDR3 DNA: TGTGCCAGCAGCATCAGACGCAGCACAGATACGCAGTATTTT

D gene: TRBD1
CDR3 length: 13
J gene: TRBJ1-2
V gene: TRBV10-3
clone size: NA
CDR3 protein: CAISPGQGYGYTF
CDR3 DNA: TGTGCCATCAGCCCGGGACAGGGCTATGGCTACACCTTC

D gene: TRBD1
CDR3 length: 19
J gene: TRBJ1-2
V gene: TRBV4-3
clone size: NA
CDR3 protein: CASSQEPSGQGAPSYGYTF
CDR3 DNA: TGCGCCAGCAGCCAAGAGCCCTCGGGACAGGGGGCCCCTAGTTATGGCTACACCTTC

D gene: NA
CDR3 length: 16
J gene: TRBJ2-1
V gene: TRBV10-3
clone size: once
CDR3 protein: CAISEGFGGPGNEQFF
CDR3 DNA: TGTGCCATCAGTGAGGGATTCGGCGGTCCTGGCAATGAGCAGTTCTTC

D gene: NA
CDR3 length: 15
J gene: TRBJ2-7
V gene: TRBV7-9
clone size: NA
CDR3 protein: CASSPSGDFFYEQYF
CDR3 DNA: TGTGCCAGCAGCCCATCAGGGGATTTCTTCTACGAGCAGTACTTC

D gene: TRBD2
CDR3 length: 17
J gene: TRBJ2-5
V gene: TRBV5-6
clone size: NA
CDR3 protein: CASSLEIAGVPWETQYF
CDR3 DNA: TGTGCCAGCAGCTTGGAAATAGCGGGGGTCCCGTGGGAGACCCAGTACTTC

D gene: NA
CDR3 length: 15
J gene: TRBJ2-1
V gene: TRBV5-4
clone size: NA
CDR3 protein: CASRRDPSTYNEQFF
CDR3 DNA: TGTGCCAGCAGACGGGACCCGAGCACCTACAATGAGCAGTTCTTC

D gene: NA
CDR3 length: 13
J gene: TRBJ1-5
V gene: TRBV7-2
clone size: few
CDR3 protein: CASSLGDSNYRHF
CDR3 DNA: TGTGCCAGCAGCTTAGGAGACAGCAACTATCGGCATTTT

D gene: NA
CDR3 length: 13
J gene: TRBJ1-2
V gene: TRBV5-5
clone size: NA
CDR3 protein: CASSLNLHDGYTF
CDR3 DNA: TGTGCCAGCAGCTTGAATTTGCACGATGGCTACACCTTC

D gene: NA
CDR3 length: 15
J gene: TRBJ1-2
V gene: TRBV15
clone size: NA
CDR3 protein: CATSSGQGFYYGYTF
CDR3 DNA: TGTGCCACCAGCAGTGGGCAGGGGTTTTACTATGGCTACACCTTC

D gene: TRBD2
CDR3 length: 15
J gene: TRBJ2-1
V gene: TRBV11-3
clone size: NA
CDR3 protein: CASSGGLAGGHEQFF
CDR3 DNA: TGTGCCAGCAGCGGAGGACTAGCGGGGGGGCATGAGCAGTTCTTC

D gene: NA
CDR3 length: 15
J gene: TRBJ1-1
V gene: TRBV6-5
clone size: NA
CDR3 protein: CASSYSPFGNTEAFF
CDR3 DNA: TGTGCCAGCAGTTACTCACCGTTTGGGAACACTGAAGCTTTCTTT

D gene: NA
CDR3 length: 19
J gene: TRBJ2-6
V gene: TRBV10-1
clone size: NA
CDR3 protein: CASSGGGVPPLAGANVLTF
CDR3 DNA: TGCGCCAGCAGTGGGGGGGGCGTCCCCCCTCTGGCTGGGGCCAACGTCCTGACTTTC

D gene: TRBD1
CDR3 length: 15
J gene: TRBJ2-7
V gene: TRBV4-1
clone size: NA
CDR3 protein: CASSQGVGQGNEQYF
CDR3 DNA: TGCGCCAGCAGCCAAGGAGTTGGACAGGGCAACGAGCAGTACTTC

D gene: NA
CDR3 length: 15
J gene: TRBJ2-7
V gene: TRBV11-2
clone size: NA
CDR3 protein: CASRKNEGGSYEQYF
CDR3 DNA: TGTGCCAGCAGGAAAAACGAGGGGGGGAGCTACGAGCAGTACTTC

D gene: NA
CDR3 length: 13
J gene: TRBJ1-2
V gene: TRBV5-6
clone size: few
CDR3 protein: CASSFYDNYGYTF
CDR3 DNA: TGTGCCAGCAGCTTCTATGACAACTATGGCTACACCTTC

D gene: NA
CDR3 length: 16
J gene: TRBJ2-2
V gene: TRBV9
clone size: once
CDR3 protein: CASSSPGGTATGELFF
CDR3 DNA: TGTGCCAGCAGCTCCCCAGGGGGGACAGCGACCGGGGAGCTGTTTTTT

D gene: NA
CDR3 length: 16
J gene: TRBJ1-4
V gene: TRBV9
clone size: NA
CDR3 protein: CASSVTPTTGDEKLFF
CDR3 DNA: TGTGCCAGCAGCGTAACCCCCACGACCGGGGATGAAAAACTGTTTTTT

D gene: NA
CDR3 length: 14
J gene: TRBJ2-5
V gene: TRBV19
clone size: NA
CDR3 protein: CASSMVAGMETQYF
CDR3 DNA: TGTGCCAGTAGTATGGTTGCGGGGATGGAGACCCAGTACTTC

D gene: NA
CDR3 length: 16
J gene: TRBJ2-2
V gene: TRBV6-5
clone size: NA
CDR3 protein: CASSYSGRSGLGELFF
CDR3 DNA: TGTGCCAGCAGTTACTCCGGACGAAGTGGTCTGGGGGAGCTGTTTTTT

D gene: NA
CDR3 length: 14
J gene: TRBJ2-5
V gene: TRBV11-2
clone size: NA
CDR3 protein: CASSRGQVEETQYF
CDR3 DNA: TGTGCCAGCAGCCGGGGACAAGTAGAAGAGACCCAGTACTTC

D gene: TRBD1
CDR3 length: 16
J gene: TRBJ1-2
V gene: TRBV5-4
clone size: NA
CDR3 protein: CASSLGVGGEVRGYTF
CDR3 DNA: TGTGCCAGCAGCTTGGGTGTAGGGGGCGAAGTGAGGGGCTACACCTTC

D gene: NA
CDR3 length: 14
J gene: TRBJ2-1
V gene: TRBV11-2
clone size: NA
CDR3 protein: CASSQVSWVNEQFF
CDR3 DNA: TGTGCCAGCAGCCAGGTCAGCTGGGTTAATGAGCAGTTCTTC

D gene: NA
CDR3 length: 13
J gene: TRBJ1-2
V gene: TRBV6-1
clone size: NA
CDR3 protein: CASSELANYGYTF
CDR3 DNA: TGTGCCAGCAGTGAATTAGCCAACTATGGCTACACCTTC

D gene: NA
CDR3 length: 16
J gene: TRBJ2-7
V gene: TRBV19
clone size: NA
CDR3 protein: CASSIARVGGAYEQYF
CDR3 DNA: TGTGCCAGTAGTATCGCCCGGGTTGGGGGGGCGTACGAGCAGTACTTC

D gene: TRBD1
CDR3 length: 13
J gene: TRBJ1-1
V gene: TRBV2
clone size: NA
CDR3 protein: CATSDREDTEAFF
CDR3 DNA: TGTGCCACCTCGGACAGGGAGGACACTGAAGCTTTCTTT

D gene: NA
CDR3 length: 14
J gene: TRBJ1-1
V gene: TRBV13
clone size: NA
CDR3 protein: CASSLLGRRTEAFF
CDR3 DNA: TGTGCCAGCAGCTTGCTGGGGAGGCGAACTGAAGCTTTCTTT

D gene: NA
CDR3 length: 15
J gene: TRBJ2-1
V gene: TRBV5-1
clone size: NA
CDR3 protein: CATHPSSGGHNEQFF
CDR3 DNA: TGCGCCACCCATCCGTCTTCCGGGGGCCACAATGAGCAGTTCTTC

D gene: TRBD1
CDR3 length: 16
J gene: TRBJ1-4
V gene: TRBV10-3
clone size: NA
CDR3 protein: CAISTTGGASNEKLFF
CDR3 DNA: TGTGCCATCAGTACCACAGGGGGCGCGTCTAATGAAAAACTGTTTTTT

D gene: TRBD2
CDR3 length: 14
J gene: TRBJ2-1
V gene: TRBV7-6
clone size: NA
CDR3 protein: CASSERGSGNEQFF
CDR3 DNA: TGTGCCAGCAGCGAGCGGGGATCGGGCAATGAGCAGTTCTTC

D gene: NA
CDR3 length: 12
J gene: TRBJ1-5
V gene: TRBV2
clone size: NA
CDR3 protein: CASRQGNQPQHF
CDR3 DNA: TGTGCCAGCAGGCAGGGCAATCAGCCCCAGCATTTT

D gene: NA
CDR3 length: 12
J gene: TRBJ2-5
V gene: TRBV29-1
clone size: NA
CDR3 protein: CSVEVYQETQYF
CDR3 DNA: TGCAGCGTGGAGGTGTACCAAGAGACCCAGTACTTC